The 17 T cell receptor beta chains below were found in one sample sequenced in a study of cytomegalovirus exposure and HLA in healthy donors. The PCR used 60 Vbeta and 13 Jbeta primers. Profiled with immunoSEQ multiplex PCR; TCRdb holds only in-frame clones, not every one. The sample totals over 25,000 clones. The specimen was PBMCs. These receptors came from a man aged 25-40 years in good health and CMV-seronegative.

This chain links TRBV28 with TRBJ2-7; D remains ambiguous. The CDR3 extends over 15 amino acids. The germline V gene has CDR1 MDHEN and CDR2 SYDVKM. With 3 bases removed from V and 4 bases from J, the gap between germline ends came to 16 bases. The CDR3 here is CASSLASQILYEQYF. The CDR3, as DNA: TGTGCCAGCAGTTTGGCCTCCCAGATCCTGTACGAGCAGTACTTC.

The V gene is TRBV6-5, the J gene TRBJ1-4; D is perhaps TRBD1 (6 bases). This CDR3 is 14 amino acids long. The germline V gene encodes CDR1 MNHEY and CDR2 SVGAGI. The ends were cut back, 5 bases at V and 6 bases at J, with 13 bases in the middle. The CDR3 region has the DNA TGTGCCAGCAGTGTGGAACACAGGGATGAAAAACTGTTTTTT. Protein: CASSVEHRDEKLFF.

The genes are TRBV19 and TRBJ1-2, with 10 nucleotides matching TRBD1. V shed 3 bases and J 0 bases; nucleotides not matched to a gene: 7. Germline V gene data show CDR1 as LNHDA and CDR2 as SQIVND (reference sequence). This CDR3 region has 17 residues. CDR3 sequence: CASSMGRTGGANYGYTF. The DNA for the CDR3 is TGTGCCAGTAGTATGGGTCGGACAGGGGGTGCTAACTATGGCTACACCTTC.

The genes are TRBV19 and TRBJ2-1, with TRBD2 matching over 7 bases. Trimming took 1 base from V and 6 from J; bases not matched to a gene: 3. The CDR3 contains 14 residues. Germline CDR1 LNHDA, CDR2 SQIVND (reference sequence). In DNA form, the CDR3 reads TGTGCCAGTAGTATAGTCGGCGGGGGCAATGAGCAGTTCTTC. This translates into CASSIVGGGNEQFF.

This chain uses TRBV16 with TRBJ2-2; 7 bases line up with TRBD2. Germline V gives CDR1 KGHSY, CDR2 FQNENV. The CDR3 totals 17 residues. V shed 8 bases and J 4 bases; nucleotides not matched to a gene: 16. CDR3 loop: CASRISGTILGTGELFF. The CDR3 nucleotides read TGTGCCAGCCGCATCAGCGGGACTATATTAGGCACCGGGGAGCTGTTTTTT.

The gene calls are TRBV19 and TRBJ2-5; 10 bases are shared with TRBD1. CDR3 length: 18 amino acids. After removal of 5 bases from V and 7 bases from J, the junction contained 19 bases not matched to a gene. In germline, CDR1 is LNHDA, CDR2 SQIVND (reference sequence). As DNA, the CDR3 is TGTGCCAGTAGTCGCCTCCTTACGGACAGGGGGGCCCAGCGGACCCAGTACTTC. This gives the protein CASSRLLTDRGAQRTQYF.

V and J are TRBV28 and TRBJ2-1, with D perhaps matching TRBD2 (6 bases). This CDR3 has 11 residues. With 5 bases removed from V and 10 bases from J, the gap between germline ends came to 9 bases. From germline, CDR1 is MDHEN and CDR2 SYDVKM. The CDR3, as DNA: TGTGCCAGCAGTGGAGGGAGGGAGCAGTTCTTC. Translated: CASSGGREQFF.

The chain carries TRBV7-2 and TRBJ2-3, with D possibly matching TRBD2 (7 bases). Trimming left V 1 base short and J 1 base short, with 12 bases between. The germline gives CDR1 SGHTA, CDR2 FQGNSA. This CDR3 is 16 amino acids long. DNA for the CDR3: TGTGCCAGCAGCTTAGGGGGGGGCCCCGGCACAGATACGCAGTATTTT. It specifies CASSLGGGPGTDTQYF.

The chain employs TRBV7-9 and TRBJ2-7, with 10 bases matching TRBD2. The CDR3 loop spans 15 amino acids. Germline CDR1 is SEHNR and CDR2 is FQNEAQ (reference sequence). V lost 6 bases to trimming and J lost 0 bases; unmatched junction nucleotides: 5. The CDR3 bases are TGTGCCAGCAGATCACTAGCGGGATTCTCCTACGAGCAGTACTTC. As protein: CASRSLAGFSYEQYF.

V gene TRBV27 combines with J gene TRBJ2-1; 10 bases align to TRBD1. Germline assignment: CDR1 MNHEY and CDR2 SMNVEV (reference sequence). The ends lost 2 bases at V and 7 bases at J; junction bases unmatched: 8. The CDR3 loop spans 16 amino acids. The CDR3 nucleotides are TGTGCCAGCAGTTTACCTCCCGGGACAGGGGTAAATGAGCAGTTCTTC. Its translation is CASSLPPGTGVNEQFF.

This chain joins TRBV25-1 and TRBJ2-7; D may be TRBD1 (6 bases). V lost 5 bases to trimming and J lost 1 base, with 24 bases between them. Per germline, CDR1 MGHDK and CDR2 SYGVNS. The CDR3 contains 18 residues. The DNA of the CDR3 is TGTGCCAGCAGTTCCCCCTGGGGGCAGGCCATGAATTCCTACGAGCAGTACTTC. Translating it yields CASSSPWGQAMNSYEQYF.

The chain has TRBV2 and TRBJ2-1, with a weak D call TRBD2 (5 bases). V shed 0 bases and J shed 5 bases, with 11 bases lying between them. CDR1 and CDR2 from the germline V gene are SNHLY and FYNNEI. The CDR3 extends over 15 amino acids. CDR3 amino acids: CASSEAALGHNEQFF. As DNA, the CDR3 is TGTGCCAGCAGTGAAGCGGCACTAGGGCACAATGAGCAGTTCTTC.

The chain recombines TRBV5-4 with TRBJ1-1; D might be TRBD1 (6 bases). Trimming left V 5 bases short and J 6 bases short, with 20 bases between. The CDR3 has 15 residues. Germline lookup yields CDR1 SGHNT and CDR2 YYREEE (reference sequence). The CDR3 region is CASSIGGAQVPEAFF. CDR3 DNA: TGTGCCAGCAGTATAGGGGGGGCGCAGGTCCCTGAAGCTTTCTTT.

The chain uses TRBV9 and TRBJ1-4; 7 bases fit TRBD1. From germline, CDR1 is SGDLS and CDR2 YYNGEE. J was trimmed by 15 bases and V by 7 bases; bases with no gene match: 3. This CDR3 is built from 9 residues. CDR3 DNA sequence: TGTGCCAGCGTGGGACAGTTGTTTTTT. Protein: CASVGQLFF.

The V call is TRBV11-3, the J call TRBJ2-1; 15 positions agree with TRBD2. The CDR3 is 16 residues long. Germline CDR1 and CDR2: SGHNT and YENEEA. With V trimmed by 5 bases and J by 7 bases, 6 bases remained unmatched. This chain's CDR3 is CASSPGLAGGVNEQFF. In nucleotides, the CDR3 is TGTGCCAGCAGCCCGGGACTAGCGGGAGGAGTGAATGAGCAGTTCTTC.

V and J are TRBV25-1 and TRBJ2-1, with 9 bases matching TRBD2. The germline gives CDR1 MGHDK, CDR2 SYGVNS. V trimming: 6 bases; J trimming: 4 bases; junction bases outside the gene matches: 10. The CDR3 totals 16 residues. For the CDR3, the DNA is TGTGCCAGCAGCGAACACCCTAGCGGGGAATACAATGAGCAGTTCTTC. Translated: CASSEHPSGEYNEQFF.

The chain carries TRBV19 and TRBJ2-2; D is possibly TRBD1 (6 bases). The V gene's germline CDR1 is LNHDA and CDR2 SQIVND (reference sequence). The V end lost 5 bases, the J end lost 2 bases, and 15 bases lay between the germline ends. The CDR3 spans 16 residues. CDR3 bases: TGTGCCAGTAGTGCCCGCGCAGGGGAAAACACCGGGGAGCTGTTTTTT. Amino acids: CASSARAGENTGELFF.